The sequence of this T cell receptor beta chain was determined in a study of blood T cells in healthy people across ages. General study results and limits: Those diversity estimates obtained from one million T cells were thought to be underestimates.

It was with a sample-barcoded 5' primer and a J-beta primer mix that a second PCR of roughly 6 to 11 cycles was run. TCRdb processed the 5' RACE reads anew with MiXCR; each CDR3 protein has one entry. This table holds fewer than 950,000 distinct CDR3 sequences, about 55% found once. Germline values: CDR1 SGHTA, CDR2 FQGNSA. Unmatched junction bases numbered 5, after V lost 4 bases and J lost 0 bases. The CDR3 contains 15 residues. Comment on this clonotype: Its antigen remains unidentified.

This TCR was recovered from a man aged 80 or over in good health. V gene TRBV7-2 combines with J gene TRBJ1-1; TRBD1 aligns across 7 bases. The sample was blood. The CDR3 DNA reads TGTGCCAGCAGCTACTCGACAGGGCTGAACACTGAAGCTTTCTTT. This translates into CASSYSTGLNTEAFF.